The source of this T cell receptor (beta chain) is a study of blood T cells in healthy people across ages (dated by TCRdb to about 2015). Context from the whole study: In model experiments, template switching captured about one uniquely barcoded TCR beta cDNA molecule for every two T cells. To track age-related changes in TCR beta repertoire diversity, the study relied on deep sequencing normalized with unique cDNA molecular identifiers. The donors were split into four age groups: young (average around 15 years), middle-aged (about 40), aged (roughly 60) and long-lived (approximately 80). For two donors (one aged 18 to 30 and one aged 80 or older), the study analyzed two additional independent replicas of 1 million unique cDNA reads from the same blood draw.

Results and caveats for the whole study, not just this receptor: As age increased, observed TCR beta diversity per million T cells dropped in a roughly linear way, and a significant reduction was already evident by age around 41. Because the CMV infection status of the donors was unknown, age-related changes in expanded clonotypes may potentially have been confounded. Estimates of total diversity based on one million sequenced T cells were considered lower bounds and underestimates. There was a strong correlation between observed TCR beta diversity and the percentage of naive T cells measured by flow cytometry. Since profiling was done on bulk unsorted PBMCs, naive and antigen-experienced compartments could not be conclusively compared. Compared with the aged group, the long-lived group had more naive CD4+ T cells, fewer expanded clones and increased TCR diversity, suggesting age selection.

The donors were 40 or so Caucasian individuals from Russia, aged roughly 6 to 100 years, who were systemically healthy. Each donor gave ten milliliters of peripheral blood, collected into EDTA-treated Vacutainer tubes. Ficoll-Paque density-gradient centrifugation was used to isolate PBMCs, with at least 6 million per sample. Total RNA, at least 6 micrograms per sample, was extracted from PBMCs with Trizol reagent. For every donor, an aliquot of PBMCs went through flow cytometry to measure the percentages of naive CD45RAhigh/CD27high T cells. The library was obtained by 5' RACE. TCRdb shows the sequencer as Illumina HiSeq 2500. A second PCR of about 7 to 12 cycles was run with a J-beta primer mix and a sample-barcoded 5' primer. A unique molecular identifier was introduced onto each TCR beta cDNA molecule by a template-switch 5' adaptor carrying 12 random nucleotides. Each sample yielded at least 3 million CDR3-containing paired-end reads. All of the RNA was converted into first-strand cDNA using the Mint cDNA synthesis kit, with a TRBC-specific oligonucleotide serving as the primer. Following uracil-DNA glycosylase treatment, all cDNA underwent a first 18-cycle PCR with the universal primers M1SS and BC2_uni_R. As for the authors' bioinformatics: Normalization of each sample was performed by random selection of 1 million high-quality reads, each carrying a distinct molecular identifier. Reads sharing molecular identifiers were discarded rather than binned into consensus sequences. MiTCR, set to a Q25 quality threshold and the strictest error-elimination algorithm, was used for CDR3 identification, clonotype clustering and error correction. A nonparametric unseen species model with Euler transformation was used to estimate a lower bound on total TCR beta diversity. TCRdb reprocessing: public reads trimmed at Q25 with fastp, clones called with MiXCR, in-frame beta chains kept. CDR3 protein sequences are deduplicated, and each keeps its most common genes and DNA. TCRdb's processing, not the study's, gives the V and J calls here. The sample has about 540,000 distinct CDR3 sequences on record, 24% of them singletons. 8.7% of the sample is held by the ten biggest clonotypes.

From cysteine to phenylalanine, the CDR3 is 16 amino acids long. Only the CDR3 portion is preserved as DNA: 48 bases, with reading frame beginning at the first base. V drops 5 bases and J drops 5 bases, leaving 18 bases in between. The germline V gene sets CDR1 to SNHLY and CDR2 to FYNNEI. This clonotype was counted only a few times. Its antigen has not been determined. No qualities accompany the bases; no much larger clone lies one base away. Separately, the same data were catalogued under a study of T cells of mothers and their children. As described in the second report: Donors were nine systemically healthy Caucasian individuals: three mothers and their six children. cDNA synthesis used all of the extracted RNA, with about 1.5 ug of RNA in each 15 ul reaction. In the second PCR, sample barcodes and 2-4 random nucleotides were introduced via the M1S primer. Over 8 million TCR beta CDR3 reads were obtained for each mother, and around 2.7 million reads were obtained for each child. TCR recombination output is similarly shaped by thymic selection in related and unrelated pairs, with a minor effect exerted by inherited differences. Normalized repertoire overlap was always found to be slightly, but never significantly, higher in related mother-child pairs than in unrelated mother-child pairs. With a sensitivity of about 100 clones per million clonotypes, no persistent microchimeric T cell clones were detected. The study used deep NGS to compare TCR beta repertoires of mothers and children, seeking features distinguishing related mother-child pairs from unrelated individuals. On average, the children were 11 +/- 4 years old, while the mothers were about 40 +/- 4 years old. After adapter ligation was performed with NEBNext reagents, the libraries were sequenced on an Illumina HiSeq 2000 with 100+100 nt paired-end reads. Mother and child libraries were prepared a month apart and sequenced in separate runs to prevent cross-contamination. For each donor, somewhere between roughly 450,000 and 2,100,000 distinct TCR beta clonotypes were identified. Naive TCR beta clonotypes were estimated from low-frequency clonotypes matched to each donor's FACS-determined naive share, without sorting.

The sequencing sample was made of blood. Recombination connected TRBV2 to TRBJ2-2, with a weak D call of TRBD2 (6 bases match). The sequence was obtained from a boy between 10 and 17 years old in good health. The CDR3 amino acid sequence is: CASSQPGLPGTGELFF. The sequence in DNA is TGTGCCAGCAGTCAGCCGGGACTCCCGGGGACCGGGGAGCTGTTTTTT.